This paragraph covers one T cell receptor beta chain sequence. Its matching antigen is unknown. This sample was included in a study of shared clonotypes between healthy human individuals. Findings of the study overall: It was observed that roughly 5.1% of naive CD4 clonotypes were shared across a few donors. Non-shared clonotypes had lower generation probabilities than those shared by all four donors.

CDR1 and CDR2 (germline): MNHEY, SVGAGI. This CDR3 has 14 amino acids. Deletions cut 3 bases from V and 2 bases from J, with 10 bases between. The protocol was immunoSEQ multiplex PCR, while the TCRdb copy is restricted to in-frame clones and leaves out a portion. Among about 1 million clones listed, approximately 80% were seen once. Sequencing was performed on memory CD4+ T cells from PBMCs. This sample's subset: CD45RA-negative fraction. The chain uses TRBV6-5 and TRBJ1-2; D remains ambiguous. The sequence was obtained from a man in his late teens or twenties in good health. Some clones in this sample may be carry-over from other donors' samples. CDR3 DNA: TGTGCCAGCAGTTATAGAGGTACAAACTATGGCTACACCTTC. Translation gives CASSYRGTNYGYTF.